This TCR beta chain derives from a study of tumor-infiltrating lymphocytes in oesophageal squamous cell carcinoma. TCRdb independently ran MiXCR on the PCR reads; one entry per CDR3 protein. Of 9,500 to 13,000 distinct CDR3 sequences listed, under 60% are singletons. The CDR3 totals 14 residues. V was cut by 5 bases and J by 6 bases, with 13 bases left in between. Germline lookup yields CDR1 SGHVS and CDR2 FNYEAQ. The chain carries TRBV7-6 and TRBJ1-4, with D possibly being TRBD1 (5 bases). The sequenced sample was esophageal tumor tissue. The sequence came from a male donor with esophageal squamous cell carcinoma. As DNA, the CDR3 is TGTGCCAGCAGCCACCGGGACGGGGATGAAAAACTGTTTTTT. It translates to CASSHRDGDEKLFF.